The entry that follows covers one T cell receptor (beta chain) sequence. What it recognizes is unknown. The same CDR3 also results from other DNA sequences found in this sample. The data were obtained in a study of shared clonotypes between healthy human individuals. Positive CCR7 selection of CD45RO-negative cells yielded the naive CD8 cells, and terminally differentiated effector memory CD45RA+ cells were excluded. Donors included only healthy HIV-negative adults lacking recent acute infections or vaccinations. The assay was immunoSEQ multiplex PCR, and TCRdb's table has in-frame clones only and misses some. The data hold about 2 million clones, with less than 95% observed a single time. Trimming pared 2 bases from V and 6 bases from J, leaving 4 bases between. CDR1 MNHEY and CDR2 SMNVEV come from the germline V gene (reference sequence). The CDR3 runs 12 residues. The study, taken as a whole, reports: Clonotypes that were shared across four donors made up around 5% of naive CD4 clonotypes. Non-shared clonotypes showed lower generation probabilities than clonotypes common to all four donors. Even with large depth, rarefaction showed that sorted-subset sequencing was incomplete.

The sample comprised naive CD8+ T cells sorted from blood. This clonotype originated in a man between 18 and 35 years old in good health. This sequence joins TRBV27 and TRBJ2-2, with D hard to call. The CDR3 DNA follows: TGTGCCAGCAGTTTAGCGGCCGGGGAGCTGTTTTTT. This sequence encodes CASSLAAGELFF.